This section outlines one T cell receptor (beta chain) sequence together with its context. Its cognate antigen is unknown. The V and J ends lost 4 bases and 6 bases respectively, with 21 bases between them. CDR3 length: 16 amino acids. Germline loops: CDR1 SNHLY, CDR2 FYNNEI. The assay was immunoSEQ multiplex PCR, and TCRdb's table has in-frame clones only and misses some. The table shows some 160,000 clones, with more than 75% occurring only once. These data come from a study of cytomegalovirus exposure and HLA in healthy donors. Overall study findings and caveats: In the approximately 120 validation repertoires, a later analysis found that first-cohort TCR clusters tended to co-occur. It was confirmed in vitro that a few of the CMV-associated chains were specific for CMV antigens.

The sequence was obtained from a man aged 18 to 29 in good health and CMV-seronegative. Sequencing input: PBMCs. This sequence joins TRBV2 and TRBJ2-5; D is possibly TRBD1 (6 bases). The CDR3 is CASSGRTATSGKTQYF. CDR3 in DNA: TGTGCCAGCAGTGGGAGGACAGCAACTTCGGGGAAGACCCAGTACTTC.